These 14 T cell receptor beta chains were sequenced from one sample in a study of CD8 T cells in ankylosing spondylitis. TCRdb reprocessed the 5' RACE reads via MiXCR and lists one record per CDR3 protein. The repertoire holds some 300,000 distinct CDR3 sequences, with less than 25% as singletons. Specimen: blood, either unsorted or a sorted T cell fraction (not recorded which). The source of these receptors is a female donor with ankylosing spondylitis or in good health (not recorded which).

This clonotype was seen many times. CDR3 residues: CASSYSIQAYEQYF. The CDR3 coding sequence is TGTGCCAGCAGTTACTCGATCCAAGCCTACGAGCAGTACTTC. V and J are TRBV6-5 and TRBJ2-7; D ambiguous. This CDR3 is 14 amino acids long. Germline CDR1 is MNHEY and CDR2 is SVGAGI. The V gene lost 0 bases and the J gene lost 2 bases, with 8 bases spanning the gap.

V gene TRBV25-1 combines with J gene TRBJ2-5; 9 bases match TRBD1. Trimming removed 4 bases from V and 2 bases from J; junction bases left unmatched: 14. CDR3 length equals 18 residues. Germline V gene data show CDR1 as MGHDK and CDR2 as SYGVNS. Here the CDR3 DNA reads TGTGCCAGCAGTGGCCGGGACAGGGCCTCCGAGGGGCAAGAGACCCAGTACTTC. Amino acid sequence: CASSGRDRASEGQETQYF.

The V gene is TRBV6-1, the J gene TRBJ2-5; possibly TRBD2 for D (6 bases). The V end lost 6 bases, the J end lost 7 bases, and 15 bases lay between the germline ends. The CDR3 covers 13 residues. Per germline, CDR1 MNHNS and CDR2 SASEGT. Here the CDR3 reads CASRRGRLGTQYF. The CDR3 DNA is TGTGCCAGCAGGCGGGGAAGGCTTGGGACCCAGTACTTC.

The chain is built from TRBV24-1 and TRBJ2-5; TRBD2 aligns across 12 bases. CDR1 KGHDR and CDR2 SFDVKD come from the germline V gene. The CDR3 covers 16 residues. V was clipped by 4 bases and J by 2 bases; unmatched bases: 4. CDR3 in amino acids: CATSDTGTSGQETQYF. CDR3 in DNA: TGTGCCACCAGTGACACCGGGACTAGCGGGCAAGAGACCCAGTACTTC.

This clonotype was observed many times. The rearrangement uses TRBV29-1 and TRBJ2-2, with no clear D. Germline loops: CDR1 SQVTM, CDR2 ANQGSEA. V lost 0 bases, J lost 8 bases, and 7 bases lay in between. The CDR3 contains 12 residues. The DNA for the CDR3 is TGCAGCGTTGAAGATCGGCGGGGGGAGCTGTTTTTT. It encodes CSVEDRRGELFF.

The V call is TRBV7-6, the J call TRBJ1-2, with D perhaps TRBD1 (5 bases). Trimming stripped 5 bases from V and 0 bases from J, with 10 bases between. This CDR3 spans 14 amino acids. Germline values: CDR1 SGHVS, CDR2 FNYEAQ. CDR3: CASSRDFTNYGYTF. Here the CDR3 DNA reads TGTGCCAGCAGCCGGGACTTTACTAACTATGGCTACACCTTC.

This clonotype was found many times. The rearrangement links TRBV29-1 to TRBJ2-1; D gene unclear. Trimming shortened V by 1 base and J by 8 bases, and 12 bases separated the two germline ends. CDR1 and CDR2 from the germline V gene are SQVTM and ANQGSEA. The CDR3 has 13 amino acids. In nucleotides, the CDR3 is TGCAGCGTTGAAGGACCCTCGGTCGATGAGCAGTTCTTC. It is translated as CSVEGPSVDEQFF.

The genes are TRBV7-8 and TRBJ2-1; a weak D match, TRBD1 (6 bases). Looked up from germline, CDR1 is SGHVS and CDR2 is FQNEAQ. The CDR3 consists of 16 residues. Trimming removed 1 base at V and 5 bases at J, with 15 bases between. CDR3 amino acids: CASSLGGGASHNEQFF. The CDR3 nucleotides read TGTGCCAGCAGCTTAGGTGGGGGCGCAAGTCACAATGAGCAGTTCTTC.

The gene calls are TRBV7-8 and TRBJ1-2; perhaps TRBD1 as D (6 bases). Between the trimmed V and J ends, which lost 5 bases and 2 bases, there was a span of 21 bases. The CDR3 is made up of 17 amino acids. CDR1 SGHVS and CDR2 FQNEAQ come from the germline V gene. The CDR3 sequence is CASSPKGGPSRNYGYTF. DNA for the CDR3: TGTGCCAGCAGCCCGAAGGGGGGGCCGTCTAGGAACTATGGCTACACCTTC.

The table lists this clonotype with many counts. The chain links TRBV29-1 to TRBJ2-5, with TRBD1 identical over 7 bases. The V and J ends lost 6 bases and 3 bases, in that order; junction bases with no gene match: 13. The CDR3 spans 15 residues. Per the germline V gene, CDR1 is SQVTM and CDR2 is ANQGSEA. CDR3 residues: CSVDGTVSVEETQYF. CDR3 in DNA: TGCAGCGTCGATGGGACAGTTTCTGTAGAAGAGACCCAGTACTTC.

V and J are TRBV10-3 and TRBJ1-6, with D hard to call. V lost 5 bases and J 8 bases, leaving 10 bases between the germline ends. CDR1 and CDR2 from the germline V gene are ENHRY and SYGVKD. This CDR3 region has 13 residues. The CDR3 loop reads CAISRSRDSPLHF. CDR3 nucleotide sequence: TGTGCCATCAGTCGGTCCCGTGATTCACCCCTCCACTTT.

V and J are TRBV20-1 and TRBJ2-3; D is unclear. Trimming left V 1 base short and J 2 bases short, with 10 bases between. The germline CDR1 and CDR2 sequences are DFQATT and SNEGSKA (reference sequence). The CDR3 is 14 amino acids. The chain's CDR3 is CSARAAGDTDTQYF. CDR3 DNA sequence: TGCAGTGCTAGAGCGGCTGGGGACACAGATACGCAGTATTTT.

For the CDR3, the DNA is TGCAGTGCTAGCAGAGGCTACTACAACAATGAGCAGTTCTTC. It encodes CSASRGYYNNEQFF. This sequence joins TRBV20-1 and TRBJ2-1; D unresolved. CDR1 is DFQATT, CDR2 SNEGSKA, per germline (reference sequence). V gave up 3 bases and J gave up 5 bases, with 14 bases separating them. The length of the CDR3 is 14 residues.

The chain combines TRBV20-1 with TRBJ1-3; D is perhaps TRBD1 (6 bases). V was clipped by 3 bases and J by 0 bases, with 12 bases between them. There are 15 residues in the CDR3. Germline loops: CDR1 DFQATT, CDR2 SNEGSKA (reference sequence). CDR3 DNA: TGCAGTGCTAGTGAGGGGGGGATCTCTGGAAACACCATATATTTT. Encoded protein: CSASEGGISGNTIYF.